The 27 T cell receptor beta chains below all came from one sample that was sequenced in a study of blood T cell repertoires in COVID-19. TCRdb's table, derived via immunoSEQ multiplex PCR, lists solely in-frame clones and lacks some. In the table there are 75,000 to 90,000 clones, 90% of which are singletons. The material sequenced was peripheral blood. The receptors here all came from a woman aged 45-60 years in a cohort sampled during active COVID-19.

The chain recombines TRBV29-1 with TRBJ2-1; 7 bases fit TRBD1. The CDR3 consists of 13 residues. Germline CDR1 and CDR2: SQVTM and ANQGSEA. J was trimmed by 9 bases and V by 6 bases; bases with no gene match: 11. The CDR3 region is CSVPPRGGGEQFF. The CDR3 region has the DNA TGCAGCGTCCCGCCAAGAGGGGGCGGTGAGCAGTTCTTC.

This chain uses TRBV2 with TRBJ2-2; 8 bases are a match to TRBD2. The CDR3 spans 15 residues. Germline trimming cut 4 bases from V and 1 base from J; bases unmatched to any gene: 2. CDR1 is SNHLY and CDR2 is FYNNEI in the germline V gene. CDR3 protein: CASSARGGNTGELFF. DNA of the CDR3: TGTGCCAGCAGTGCCCGGGGGGGGAACACCGGGGAGCTGTTTTTT.

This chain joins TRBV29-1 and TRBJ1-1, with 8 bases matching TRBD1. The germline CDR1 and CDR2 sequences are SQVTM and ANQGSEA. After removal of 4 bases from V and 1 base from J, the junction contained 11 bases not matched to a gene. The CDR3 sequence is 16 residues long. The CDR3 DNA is TGCAGCGTTGGGGCGCCGGCAGGGGGCACGAACACTGAAGCTTTCTTT. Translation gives CSVGAPAGGTNTEAFF.

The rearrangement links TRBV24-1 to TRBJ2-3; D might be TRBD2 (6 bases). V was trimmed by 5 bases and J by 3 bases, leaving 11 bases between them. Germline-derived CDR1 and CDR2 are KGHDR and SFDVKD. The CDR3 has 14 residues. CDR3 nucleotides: TGTGCCACCAGTGTGGCTAGCGTGACAGATACGCAGTATTTT. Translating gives CATSVASVTDTQYF.

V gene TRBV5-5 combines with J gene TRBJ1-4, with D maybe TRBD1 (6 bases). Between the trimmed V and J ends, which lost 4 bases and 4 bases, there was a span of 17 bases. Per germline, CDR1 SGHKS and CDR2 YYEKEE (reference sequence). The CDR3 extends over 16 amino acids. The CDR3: CASSHGQSLGNEKLFF. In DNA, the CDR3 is TGTGCCAGCAGCCATGGACAGTCTCTGGGTAATGAAAAACTGTTTTTT.

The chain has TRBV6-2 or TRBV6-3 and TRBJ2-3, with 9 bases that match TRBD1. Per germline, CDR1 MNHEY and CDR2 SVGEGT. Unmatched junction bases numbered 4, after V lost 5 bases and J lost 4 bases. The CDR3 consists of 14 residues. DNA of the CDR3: TGTGCCAGCAGTCCCGGGACAGGGCCAGATACGCAGTATTTT. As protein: CASSPGTGPDTQYF.

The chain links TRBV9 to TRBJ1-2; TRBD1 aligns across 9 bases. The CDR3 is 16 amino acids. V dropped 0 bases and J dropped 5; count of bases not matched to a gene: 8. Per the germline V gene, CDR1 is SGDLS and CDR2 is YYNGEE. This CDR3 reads CASSVAQGARGYGYTF. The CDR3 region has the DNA TGTGCCAGCAGCGTAGCACAGGGGGCACGGGGGTATGGCTACACCTTC.

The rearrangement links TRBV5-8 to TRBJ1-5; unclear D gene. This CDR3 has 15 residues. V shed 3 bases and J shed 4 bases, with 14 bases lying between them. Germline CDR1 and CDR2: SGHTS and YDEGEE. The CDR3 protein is CASSSGSGVNQPQHF. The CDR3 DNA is TGTGCCAGCAGCTCCGGGTCCGGCGTAAATCAGCCCCAGCATTTT.

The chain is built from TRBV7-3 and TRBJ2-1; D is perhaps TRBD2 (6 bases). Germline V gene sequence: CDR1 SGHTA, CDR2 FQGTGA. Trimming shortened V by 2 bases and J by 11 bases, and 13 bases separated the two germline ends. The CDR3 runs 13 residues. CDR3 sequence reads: CASSLGGLEQQFF. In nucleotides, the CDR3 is TGTGCCAGCAGCTTAGGAGGGCTCGAGCAGCAGTTCTTC.

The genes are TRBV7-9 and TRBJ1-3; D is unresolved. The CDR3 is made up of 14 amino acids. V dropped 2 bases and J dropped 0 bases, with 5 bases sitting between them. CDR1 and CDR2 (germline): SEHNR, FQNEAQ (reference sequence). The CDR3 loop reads CASSLRSSGNTIYF. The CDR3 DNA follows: TGTGCCAGCAGCTTACGGAGCTCTGGAAACACCATATATTTT.

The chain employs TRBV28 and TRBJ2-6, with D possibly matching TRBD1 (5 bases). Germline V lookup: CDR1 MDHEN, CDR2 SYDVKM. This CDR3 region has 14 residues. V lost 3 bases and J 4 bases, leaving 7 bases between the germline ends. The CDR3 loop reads CASSFGAGANVLTF. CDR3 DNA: TGTGCCAGCAGTTTTGGGGCAGGGGCCAACGTCCTGACTTTC.

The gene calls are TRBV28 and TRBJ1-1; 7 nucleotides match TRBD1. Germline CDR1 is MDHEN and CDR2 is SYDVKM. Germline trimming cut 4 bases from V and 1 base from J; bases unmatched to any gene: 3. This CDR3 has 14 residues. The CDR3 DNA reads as TGTGCCAGCAGTTCTGGACAGGCGAACACTGAAGCTTTCTTT. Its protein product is CASSSGQANTEAFF.

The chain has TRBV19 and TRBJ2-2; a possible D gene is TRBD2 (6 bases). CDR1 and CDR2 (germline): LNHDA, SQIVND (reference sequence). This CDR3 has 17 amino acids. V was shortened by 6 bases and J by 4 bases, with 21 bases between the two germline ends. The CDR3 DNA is TGTGCCAGTAGCCCCTACGGCGGGCAGGGAGGCACCGGGGAGCTGTTTTTT. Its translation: CASSPYGGQGGTGELFF.

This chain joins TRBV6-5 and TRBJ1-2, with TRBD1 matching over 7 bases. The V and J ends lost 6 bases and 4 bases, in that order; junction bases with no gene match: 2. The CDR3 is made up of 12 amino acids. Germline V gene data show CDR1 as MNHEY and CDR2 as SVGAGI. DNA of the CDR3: TGTGCCAGCAGCTGGGACAGCTATGGCTACACCTTC. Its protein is CASSWDSYGYTF.

CDR3 coding DNA: TGTGCCAGCAGCTTACCAGGGATAGGCACTGAAGCTTTCTTT. This translates into CASSLPGIGTEAFF. The J gene is TRBJ1-1, the V gene TRBV7-2, with a tentative D call TRBD1 (5 bases). Germline V CDR1 and CDR2: SGHTA, FQGNSA. The CDR3 is made up of 14 amino acids. The V end lost 2 bases, the J end lost 4 bases, and 11 bases lay between the germline ends.

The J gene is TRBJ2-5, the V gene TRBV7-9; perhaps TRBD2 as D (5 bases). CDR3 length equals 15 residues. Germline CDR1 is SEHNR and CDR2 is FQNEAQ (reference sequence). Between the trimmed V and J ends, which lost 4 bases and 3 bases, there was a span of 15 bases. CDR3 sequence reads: CASSYADLREETQYF. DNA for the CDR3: TGTGCCAGCAGCTACGCGGACTTAAGGGAAGAGACCCAGTACTTC. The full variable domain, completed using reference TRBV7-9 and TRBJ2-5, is DTGVSQNPRHKITKRGQNVTFRCDPISEHNRLYWYRQTLGQGPEFLTYFQNEAQLEKSRLLSDRFSAERPKGSFSTLEIQRTEQGDSAMYLCASSYADLREETQYFGPGTRLLVL.

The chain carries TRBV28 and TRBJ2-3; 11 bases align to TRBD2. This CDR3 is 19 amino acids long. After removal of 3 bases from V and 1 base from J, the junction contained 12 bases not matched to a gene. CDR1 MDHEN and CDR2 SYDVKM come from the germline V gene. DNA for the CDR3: TGTGCCAGCAGTTTGGCAGGGCTAGCGGGAGGTTTGGGCACAGATACGCAGTATTTT. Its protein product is CASSLAGLAGGLGTDTQYF.

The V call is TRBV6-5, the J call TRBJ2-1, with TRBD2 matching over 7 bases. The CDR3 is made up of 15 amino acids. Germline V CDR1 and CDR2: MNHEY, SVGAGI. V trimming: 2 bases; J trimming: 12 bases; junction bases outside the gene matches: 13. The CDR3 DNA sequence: TGTGCCAGCAGTTACGGCCTCCAGGCGGGAGAGGCGCAGTTCTTC. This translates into CASSYGLQAGEAQFF.

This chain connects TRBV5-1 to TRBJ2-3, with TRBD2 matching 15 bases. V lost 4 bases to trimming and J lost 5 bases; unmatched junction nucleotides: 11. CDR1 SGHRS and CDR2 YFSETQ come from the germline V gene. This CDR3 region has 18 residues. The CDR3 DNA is TGCGCCAGCAGCATCCTCGGACTAGCGGGAGGGCCAGGAGATACGCAGTATTTT. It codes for CASSILGLAGGPGDTQYF.

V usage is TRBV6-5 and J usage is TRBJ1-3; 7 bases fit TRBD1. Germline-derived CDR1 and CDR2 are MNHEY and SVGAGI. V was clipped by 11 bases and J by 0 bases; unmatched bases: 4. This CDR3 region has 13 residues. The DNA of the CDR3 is TGTGCCGAAAGGGACAGCTCTGGAAACACCATATATTTT. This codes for CAERDSSGNTIYF.

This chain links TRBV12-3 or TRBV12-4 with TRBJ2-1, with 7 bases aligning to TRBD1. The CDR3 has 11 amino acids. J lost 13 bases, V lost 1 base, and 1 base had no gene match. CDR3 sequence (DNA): TGTGCCAGCAGTTTAGACAGGGGACAGTTCTTC. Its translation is CASSLDRGQFF.

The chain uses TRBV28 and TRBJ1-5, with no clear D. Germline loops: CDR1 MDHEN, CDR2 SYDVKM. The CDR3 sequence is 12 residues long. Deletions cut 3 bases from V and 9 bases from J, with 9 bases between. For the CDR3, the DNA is TGTGCCAGCAGTTTGCGTGCCTCGCCCCAGCATTTT. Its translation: CASSLRASPQHF. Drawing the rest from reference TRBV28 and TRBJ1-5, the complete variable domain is DVKVTQSSRYLVKRTGEKVFLECVQDMDHENMFWYRQDPGLGLRLIYFSYDVKMKEKGDIPEGYSVSREKKERFSLILESASTNQTSMYLCASSLRASPQHFGDGTRLSIL.

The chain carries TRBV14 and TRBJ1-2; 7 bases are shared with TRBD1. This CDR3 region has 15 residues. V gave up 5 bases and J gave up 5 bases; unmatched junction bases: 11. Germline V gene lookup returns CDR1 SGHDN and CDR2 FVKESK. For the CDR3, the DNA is TGTGCCAGCAGCTCCATACAGGGGTGGGCTTATGGCTACACCTTC. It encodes CASSSIQGWAYGYTF.

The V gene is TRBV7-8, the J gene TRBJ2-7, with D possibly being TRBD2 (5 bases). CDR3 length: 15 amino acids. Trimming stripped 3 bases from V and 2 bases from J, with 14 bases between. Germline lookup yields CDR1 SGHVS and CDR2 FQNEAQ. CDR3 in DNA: TGTGCCAGCAGCTTCATCCTAGCTCAGGCCTACGAGCAGTACTTC. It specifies CASSFILAQAYEQYF.

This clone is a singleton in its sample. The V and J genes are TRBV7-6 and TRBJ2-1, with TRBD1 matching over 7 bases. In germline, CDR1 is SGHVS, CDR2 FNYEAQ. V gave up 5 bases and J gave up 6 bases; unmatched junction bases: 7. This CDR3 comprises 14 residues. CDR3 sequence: CASSPGPGGNEQFF. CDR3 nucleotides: TGTGCCAGCAGCCCCGGGCCAGGGGGCAATGAGCAGTTCTTC.

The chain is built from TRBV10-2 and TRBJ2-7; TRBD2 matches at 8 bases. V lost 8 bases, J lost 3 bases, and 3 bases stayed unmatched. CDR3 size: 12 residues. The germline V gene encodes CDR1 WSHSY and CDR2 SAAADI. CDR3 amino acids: CASRGGGYEQYF. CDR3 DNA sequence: TGCGCCAGCCGGGGGGGAGGCTACGAGCAGTACTTC.

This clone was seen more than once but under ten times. The CDR3 region is CASRGGQVNTEAFF. The CDR3 nucleotides are TGTGCCAGCAGAGGAGGACAGGTGAACACTGAAGCTTTCTTT. The J gene is TRBJ1-1, the V gene TRBV28; 7 bases match TRBD1. The germline CDR1 and CDR2 sequences are MDHEN and SYDVKM. Trimming cost V 6 bases and J 0 bases; bases outside gene matches: 4. This CDR3 is built from 14 residues.